This T cell receptor (beta chain) is from a study of shared clonotypes between healthy human individuals. CDR1 is ENHRY, CDR2 SYGVKD, per germline. This CDR3 spans 15 amino acids. Trimming removed 6 bases at V and 1 base at J, with 15 bases between. Everyone who donated was a Caucasian adult who lived in Nashville, Tennessee. The authors ran the assay at deep level. Several immunoSEQ plates received, in even portions, the genomic DNA of each subset. The repertoire was sequenced with immunoSEQ multiplex PCR; TCRdb's copy has only in-frame clones and lacks some. The sample records more than 900,000 clones, approximately 80% being singletons. This clone turned up a few times.

The chain is built from TRBV10-3 and TRBJ1-1; D is possibly TRBD1 (6 bases). This sequence originates from a man between 18 and 29 years old in good health. Some clones in this sample may be carry-over from other donors' samples. The sequencing sample was made of memory CD4+ T cells from PBMCs. Subset given: CD45RA-negative fraction. CDR3 nucleotide sequence: TGTGCCATCAGCTCCCTAGAGGGGGGGAACACTGAAGCTTTCTTT. Protein: CAISSLEGGNTEAFF.